Here is one TCR beta chain with its context. This sample is part of a study of blood T cell repertoires in COVID-19. Study in general: The cDNA or gDNA used as material had been derived from T cells, B-cell-depleted T cells, or PBMCs.

Profiling relied on immunoSEQ multiplex PCR, and the TCRdb table lists in-frame clones only, not all of them. The table records around 97,000 clones, around nine tenths of them present only once. The germline V and J ends were trimmed by 0 bases and 0 bases, with 11 bases remaining between them. This CDR3 spans 16 amino acids. CDR1 is SGDLS and CDR2 is YYNGEE in the germline V gene. The clonotype was recovered from a human donor in a cohort sampled during active COVID-19. J is TRBJ2-3 and V is TRBV9; D not certain. Sequencing was carried out using peripheral blood. CDR3: CASSVGASDSTDTQYF. The CDR3 bases are TGTGCCAGCAGCGTAGGTGCCAGCGACAGCACAGATACGCAGTATTTT.